The 16 T cell receptor beta chains below come from one sample, sequenced in a study of monozygotic twins with inflammatory bowel disease. For each CDR3 protein, TCRdb gives one entry from its re-call of the 5' RACE reads, without DNA. The sample's table shows some 150,000 distinct CDR3 sequences. The sequenced material came from blood. The receptors come from a human donor with ulcerative colitis or Crohn's disease, or a healthy co-twin of an affected twin (not recorded which).

The gene calls are TRBV6-1 and TRBJ2-1; TCRdb outputs TRBD1, but without DNA this stays unchecked. Germline CDR1 MNHNS, CDR2 SASEGT. This CDR3 spans 16 amino acids. The CDR3 region is CASSRRGQVSYNEQFF.

V is TRBV20-1 and J is TRBJ2-3; TCRdb lists TRBD2, though no DNA is available to test this call. In germline, CDR1 is DFQATT, CDR2 SNEGSKA (reference sequence). The CDR3 is made up of 12 amino acids. CDR3 amino acids: CRLGPQGYTQYF.

This chain connects TRBV29-1 to TRBJ2-5; there is no DNA to check the TCRdb D call of TRBD1. Germline lookup yields CDR1 SQVTM and CDR2 ANQGSEA. The length of the CDR3 is 13 residues. The CDR3 sequence: CSVDPTGQETQYF. Full variable domain (remainder filled in from reference TRBV29-1 and TRBJ2-5): SAVISQKPSRDICQRGTSLTIQCQVDSQVTMMFWYRQQPGQSLTLIATANQGSEATYESGFVIDKFPISRPNLTFSTLTVSNMSPEDSSIYLCSVDPTGQETQYFGPGTRLLVL.

The rearrangement joins TRBV7-9 to TRBJ2-2; TCRdb returns TRBD2, unconfirmable since there is no DNA. The CDR3 spans 16 residues. CDR1 is SEHNR and CDR2 is FQNEAQ in the germline V gene (reference sequence). The CDR3 here is CASSLPQRGHTGELFF.

This chain uses TRBV20-1 with TRBJ2-5; TCRdb calls TRBD1, which cannot be checked without DNA. This CDR3 comprises 12 residues. Germline CDR1 is DFQATT and CDR2 is SNEGSKA (reference sequence). CDR3 loop: CSAADPGGTQYF.

The chain joins TRBV15 to TRBJ1-1. The CDR3 runs 12 residues. Per germline, CDR1 LNHNV and CDR2 YYDKDF (reference sequence). CDR3 region: CATSRDRVRVFF.

This chain links TRBV29-1 with TRBJ2-7; TCRdb's D call, TRBD2, is unchecked because there is no DNA. There are 12 residues in the CDR3. Germline V gene sequence: CDR1 SQVTM, CDR2 ANQGSEA. CDR3 sequence reads: CSVVEGVDEQYF.

The rearrangement links TRBV28 to TRBJ2-1; the TRBD1 assignment by TCRdb is unverifiable without DNA. CDR1 is MDHEN, CDR2 SYDVKM, per germline. The CDR3 contains 16 residues. This CDR3 is CASSRTGTTQIYEQFF.

The CDR3 reads CASSSPAGANVLTF. The rearrangement uses TRBV7-9 and TRBJ2-6; TCRdb's D call of TRBD1 is untestable without DNA. The CDR3 covers 14 residues. Germline V CDR1 and CDR2: SEHNR, FQNEAQ (reference sequence). Drawing the rest from reference TRBV7-9 and TRBJ2-6, the complete variable domain is DTGVSQNPRHKITKRGQNVTFRCDPISEHNRLYWYRQTLGQGPEFLTYFQNEAQLEKSRLLSDRFSAERPKGSFSTLEIQRTEQGDSAMYLCASSSPAGANVLTFGAGSRLTVL.

The chain has TRBV10-3 and TRBJ1-2; TCRdb reports TRBD1, a call that lacks DNA to check it against. The CDR3 loop spans 12 amino acids. In germline, CDR1 is ENHRY, CDR2 SYGVKD. The CDR3 region is CAIWGTGPGYTF.

The J gene is TRBJ1-2, the V gene TRBV7-9. The CDR3 sequence is 13 residues long. Looked up from germline, CDR1 is SEHNR and CDR2 is FQNEAQ (reference sequence). CDR3 sequence reads: CASRTGSNYGYTF.

The chain uses TRBV7-9 and TRBJ1-4. Germline CDR1 SEHNR, CDR2 FQNEAQ (reference sequence). CDR3 length: 12 residues. CDR3 amino acids: CASSLEGRKLFF.

V usage is TRBV30 and J usage is TRBJ1-1. CDR3 length: 12 amino acids. Germline CDR1 is GTSNPN and CDR2 is SVGIG (reference sequence). This CDR3 is CAWSRTGTEAFF. Full variable domain (remainder filled in from reference TRBV30 and TRBJ1-1): SQTIHQWPATLVQPVGSPLSLECTVEGTSNPNLYWYRQAAGRGLQLLFYSVGIGQISSEVPQNLSASRPQDRQFILSSKKLLLSDSGFYLCAWSRTGTEAFFGQGTRLTVV.

The rearrangement joins TRBV12-3 or TRBV12-4 to TRBJ1-1; TCRdb proposes TRBD1, but this gene call is untestable without DNA. This CDR3 region has 11 residues. The CDR3 spells CASSGTGPTFF.

This sequence joins TRBV4-3 and TRBJ2-7. The germline V gene encodes CDR1 LGHNA and CDR2 YSLEER. The CDR3 sequence is 13 residues long. The CDR3 region is CASSQAGQYEQYF.

CDR3 region: CSARALDTQYF. The genes are TRBV20-1 and TRBJ2-3. CDR1 and CDR2 (germline): DFQATT, SNEGSKA (reference sequence). This CDR3 has 11 residues.